This is a list of T cell receptor beta chains from one sample in a study of blood T cell repertoires in COVID-19. This table comes from immunoSEQ multiplex PCR, and its TCRdb copy is limited to in-frame clones, with some not included. The sample holds 230,000 or so clones, roughly 88% seen once. The sample comprised PBMCs or T cells enriched from blood (not recorded which). The receptors shown here come from a woman aged 35 to 49 with acute COVID-19. Each CDR3 is given with its conserved first and last residue. Each record gives: J gene, V gene, clone size, D gene, CDR3 protein, CDR3 DNA. The D gene is left open where the match is weak. Size values are once, few and many counts, or a class for expanded clones, and some rows have none.

TRBJ2-7 TRBV20-1 NA NA CSASGQDVYEQYF TGCAGTGCTAGTGGGCAGGATGTTTACGAGCAGTACTTC
TRBJ2-5 TRBV15 NA NA CATSREARFPKTQYF TGTGCCACCAGCAGAGAGGCTCGCTTTCCCAAGACCCAGTACTTC
TRBJ2-2 TRBV14 NA NA CASSHELHTGELFF TGTGCCAGCAGCCACGAACTGCACACCGGGGAGCTGTTTTTT
TRBJ1-2 TRBV14 NA NA CASSRGSLRYGYTF TGTGCCAGCAGCCGCGGTTCGTTGAGATATGGCTACACCTTC
TRBJ2-1 TRBV7-2 NA NA CASSFAGVSPKNEQFF TGTGCCAGCAGCTTTGCAGGGGTTTCCCCTAAAAATGAGCAGTTCTTC
TRBJ2-1 TRBV10-3 few TRBD2 CAIRGTSGRAGYNEQFF TGTGCCATCAGGGGGACTAGCGGGAGGGCCGGGTACAATGAGCAGTTCTTC
TRBJ1-5 TRBV2 NA TRBD1 CASSEPMTGLSQPQHF TGTGCCAGCAGTGAACCGATGACAGGGCTCAGTCAGCCCCAGCATTTT
TRBJ1-2 TRBV3-1/TRBV3-2 NA NA CASSRGGGPAGGYTF TGTGCCAGCAGCCGGGGCGGGGGCCCTGCCGGTGGCTACACCTTC
TRBJ2-3 TRBV11-2 NA TRBD2 CASSYGGTDTQYF TGTGCCAGCAGCTACGGGGGGACAGATACGCAGTATTTT
TRBJ1-1 TRBV5-1 NA TRBD1 CASSLADRAGTEAFF TGCGCCAGCAGCTTGGCGGACAGGGCGGGGACTGAAGCTTTCTTT
TRBJ2-1 TRBV5-4 NA NA CASSRFGLLDYNEQFF TGTGCCAGCAGTCGGTTTGGCTTACTAGACTACAATGAGCAGTTCTTC
TRBJ2-7 TRBV15 NA NA CATSRFFDGGFYEQYF TGTGCCACCAGCAGATTTTTCGACGGCGGATTTTACGAGCAGTACTTC
TRBJ1-5 TRBV5-5 NA NA CASSLGPETHQPQHF TGTGCCAGCAGCTTGGGGCCAGAAACCCATCAGCCCCAGCATTTT
TRBJ2-1 TRBV4-3 NA TRBD2 CASSQRTSGRVNEQFF TGCGCCAGCAGCCAAAGGACTAGCGGGAGGGTCAATGAGCAGTTCTTC
TRBJ1-2 TRBV27 NA TRBD1 CASGDSPYYGYTF TGTGCCAGCGGGGACAGTCCCTACTATGGCTACACCTTC